This TCR beta chain came from a study of blood T cell repertoires in COVID-19. In the study overall: Spain, Italy and the United States supplied samples that represented acute and convalescent COVID-19.

Original processing methods: Quantification of nucleated cells was approximated via reference gene primer amplification. Here immunoSEQ multiplex PCR was the method, and the copy in TCRdb shows in-frame clones only, minus some. V and J calls and clone size are given by that table; D and trimming were obtained from the DNA. This table has approximately 300,000 clones, approximately 84% appearing once. The clonotype comes from a woman aged 18-29 years who had recovered from COVID-19. The sequenced sample consisted of PBMCs or T cells enriched from blood (not recorded which).

The CDR3 loop reads CASIAPFTQGNAGYEQYF. Written as DNA, the CDR3 is TGTGCCAGCATCGCACCTTTTACCCAGGGGAATGCGGGCTACGAGCAGTACTTC. V and J are TRBV28 and TRBJ2-7; tentatively, D is TRBD1 (6 bases). This CDR3 has 18 amino acids. The germline CDR1 and CDR2 sequences are MDHEN and SYDVKM. The V end lost 7 bases, the J end lost 3 bases, and 28 bases lay between the germline ends.